A single sample gave rise to the 32 T cell receptor beta chains below, sequenced in a study of blood T cell repertoires in COVID-19. Clones were sequenced by immunoSEQ multiplex PCR, and TCRdb holds only the in-frame ones, with some missing. The sample shows around 31,000 clones, roughly 87% of them seen only once. The sequenced material came from peripheral blood. The source is a man aged 55 to 70 with COVID-19, enrolled during active disease.

The V gene is TRBV5-1, the J gene TRBJ1-5; a possible D gene is TRBD1 (5 bases). This CDR3 is 14 amino acids long. Germline V gene lookup returns CDR1 SGHRS and CDR2 YFSETQ. Trimming left V 4 bases short and J 2 bases short, with 10 bases between. CDR3 loop: CASSPTGGNQPQHF. Here the CDR3 DNA reads TGCGCCAGCAGCCCAACAGGAGGCAATCAGCCCCAGCATTTT.

The chain couples TRBV11-2 to TRBJ2-3; TRBD2 agrees at 7 bases. Germline V gene sequence: CDR1 SGHAT, CDR2 FQNNGV. J gave up 2 bases and V 2 bases, and 4 bases lay outside the gene matches. The CDR3 sequence is 15 residues long. CDR3 in amino acids: CASSLYSGPTDTQYF. CDR3 DNA sequence: TGTGCCAGCAGCTTATATAGCGGGCCCACAGATACGCAGTATTTT.

Of note for this clone: Different DNA sequences within this sample yield the same CDR3. V is TRBV5-1 and J is TRBJ2-3, with 11 bases fitting TRBD2. J gave up 5 bases and V 0 bases, and 8 bases lay outside the gene matches. There are 17 residues in the CDR3. Germline V gene sequence: CDR1 SGHRS, CDR2 YFSETQ. CDR3 sequence: CASSLVGLAGGGDTQYF. For the CDR3, the DNA is TGCGCCAGCAGCTTGGTCGGACTAGCGGGTGGGGGAGATACGCAGTATTTT.

This clone was seen a few times. The chain has TRBV18 and TRBJ2-7; no reliable D call. Germline CDR1 and CDR2: KGHSH and LQKENI. Trimming took off 5 bases at V and 0 bases at J, with 5 bases between the two ends. This CDR3 is built from 12 residues. In nucleotides, the CDR3 is TGTGCCAGCTCAACCAGCTCCTACGAGCAGTACTTC. It encodes CASSTSSYEQYF.

The chain carries TRBV7-9 and TRBJ2-3, with 9 positions matching TRBD2. The CDR3 spans 15 residues. With V trimmed by 1 base and J by 2 bases, 1 base remained unmatched. Germline CDR1 reads SEHNR; CDR2 reads FQNEAQ (reference sequence). The CDR3 nucleotides read TGTGCCAGCAGCTTAGGACTAGCGGACACAGATACGCAGTATTTT. It codes for CASSLGLADTDTQYF.

This clone was observed a handful of times. The genes are TRBV7-8 and TRBJ1-5; D gene unclear. Trimming took off 0 bases at V and 0 bases at J, with 12 bases between the two ends. The CDR3 runs to 17 residues. Germline lookup yields CDR1 SGHVS and CDR2 FQNEAQ. The CDR3 sequence: CASSLAGGPYSNQPQHF. The CDR3 DNA follows: TGTGCCAGCAGCTTAGCGGGTGGGCCTTATAGCAATCAGCCCCAGCATTTT.

V is TRBV2 and J is TRBJ2-7; TRBD1 aligns across 7 bases. V dropped 6 bases and J dropped 0; count of bases not matched to a gene: 11. Germline loops: CDR1 SNHLY, CDR2 FYNNEI. CDR3 length: 16 residues. The CDR3 DNA reads as TGTGCCAGCAGGGACAGGACAGGCAGAAGCTCCTACGAGCAGTACTTC. It codes for CASRDRTGRSSYEQYF.

On this clone: One junction end disagrees with the germline gene, perhaps due to a read error. This rearrangement joins TRBV4-1 to TRBJ1-4; D call uncertain. CDR1 and CDR2 (germline): MGHRA, YSYEKL. There are 12 residues in the CDR3. The CDR3 spells CASSQDSGKVFF. CDR3 nucleotide sequence: TGCGCCAGCAGCCAAGATTCGGGAAAAGTGTTTTTT.

The chain recombines TRBV9 with TRBJ2-7; 10 bases match TRBD1. The V gene end was trimmed by 4 bases and the J gene end by 4 bases; junction bases not matched to a gene: 8. The CDR3 extends over 15 amino acids. CDR1 is SGDLS and CDR2 is YYNGEE in the germline V gene. The chain's CDR3 is CASSLSGTGDYEQYF. The CDR3 DNA follows: TGTGCCAGCAGCCTATCGGGGACAGGGGATTACGAGCAGTACTTC.

The V call is TRBV5-1, the J call TRBJ2-1; 7 nucleotides align to TRBD1. The germline V gene has CDR1 SGHRS and CDR2 YFSETQ. This CDR3 has 13 residues. J lost 3 bases, V lost 5 bases, and 2 bases had no gene match. In nucleotides, the CDR3 is TGCGCCAGCAGGTCAGGGGGCTACAATGAGCAGTTCTTC. Translated, it gives CASRSGGYNEQFF.

The chain is built from TRBV11-2 and TRBJ2-3; no reliable D call. The CDR3 runs 14 residues. CDR1 SGHAT and CDR2 FQNNGV come from the germline V gene. V was trimmed by 3 bases and J by 2 bases, leaving 9 bases between them. CDR3 region: CASSFKLHTDTQYF. The CDR3 DNA reads as TGTGCCAGCAGCTTTAAACTTCACACAGATACGCAGTATTTT.

This clone has a single count. J is TRBJ2-5 and V is TRBV7-3, with TRBD2 matching over 12 bases. This CDR3 region has 15 residues. V gave up 5 bases and J gave up 4 bases; unmatched junction bases: 5. Germline V gene lookup returns CDR1 SGHTA and CDR2 FQGTGA. CDR3: CASSKGLAGVETQYF. The DNA for the CDR3 is TGTGCCAGCAGCAAGGGACTAGCGGGTGTAGAGACCCAGTACTTC.

The genes are TRBV12-3 or TRBV12-4 and TRBJ2-7; D call uncertain. Between the trimmed V and J ends, which lost 3 bases and 2 bases, there was a span of 8 bases. The CDR3 extends over 13 amino acids. The CDR3, as DNA: TGTGCCAGCAGTTTTCGTGTAACCTACGAGCAGTACTTC. Protein product: CASSFRVTYEQYF.

The V gene is TRBV28, the J gene TRBJ2-2, with a tentative D call TRBD1 (6 bases). The CDR3 is made up of 14 amino acids. Trimming left V 6 bases short and J 5 bases short, with 13 bases between. From germline, CDR1 is MDHEN and CDR2 SYDVKM. The CDR3: CASSKAGETGELFF. The CDR3, as DNA: TGTGCCAGCAGCAAGGCAGGGGAGACCGGGGAGCTGTTTTTT.

J is TRBJ1-6 and V is TRBV5-6; D remains unclear. The V end was cut by 1 base, the J end by 8 bases, with 10 bases between. Germline CDR1 and CDR2: SGHDT and YYEEEE. The CDR3 sequence is 14 residues long. CDR3 sequence: CASSLLSSHSPLHF. The CDR3 region has the DNA TGTGCCAGCAGCTTGCTCTCTAGCCATTCACCCCTCCACTTT.

The chain links TRBV7-9 to TRBJ2-3; possible D gene TRBD2, 6 bases. V shed 5 bases and J shed 2 bases, with 14 bases lying between them. Germline V gene sequence: CDR1 SEHNR, CDR2 FQNEAQ (reference sequence). The CDR3 totals 15 residues. The CDR3 sequence: CASSVLSGYTDTQYF. In DNA, the CDR3 is TGTGCCAGCAGCGTACTTAGCGGTTACACAGATACGCAGTATTTT.

The chain joins TRBV28 to TRBJ2-5; D is ambiguous. V lost 2 bases to trimming and J lost 7 bases, with 8 bases between them. Germline V gene data show CDR1 as MDHEN and CDR2 as SYDVKM. This CDR3 comprises 12 residues. CDR3 nucleotides: TGTGCCAGCAGTTTACGCGATCGGACCCAGTACTTC. Translation: CASSLRDRTQYF.

This rearrangement joins TRBV4-2 to TRBJ2-7; 8 positions match TRBD1. With V trimmed by 1 base and J by 2 bases, 4 bases remained unmatched. In germline, CDR1 is LGHNA, CDR2 YNFKEQ. This CDR3 comprises 15 residues. CDR3 protein: CASSQGQGPAYEQYF. For the CDR3, the DNA is TGTGCCAGCAGCCAAGGACAGGGGCCCGCCTACGAGCAGTACTTC.

The chain is built from TRBV19 and TRBJ1-5; 10 bases line up with TRBD1. Germline CDR1 is LNHDA and CDR2 is SQIVND (reference sequence). V dropped 6 bases and J dropped 4; count of bases not matched to a gene: 6. The CDR3 extends over 15 amino acids. CDR3 amino acids: CASSPLGQGNQPQHF. DNA of the CDR3: TGTGCCAGTAGCCCCCTGGGACAGGGGAATCAGCCCCAGCATTTT.

The rearrangement links TRBV7-9 to TRBJ1-6; 7 bases fit TRBD1. The CDR3 extends over 15 amino acids. With 0 bases clipped from V and 7 bases from J, the junction kept 3 bases outside the gene matches. CDR1 and CDR2 (germline): SEHNR, FQNEAQ (reference sequence). The CDR3 region has the DNA TGTGCCAGCAGCTTAGCGACAGGGCCCAATTCACCCCTCCACTTT. Its protein product is CASSLATGPNSPLHF.

J is TRBJ1-1 and V is TRBV20-1; D uncertain. CDR1 DFQATT and CDR2 SNEGSKA come from the germline V gene (reference sequence). The V and J ends lost 6 bases and 7 bases respectively, with 12 bases between them. The CDR3 is 11 amino acids. DNA of the CDR3: TGCAGTGCCAAGACCGGACTTGAAGCTTTCTTT. Protein: CSAKTGLEAFF.

This sequence joins TRBV2 and TRBJ2-3; possibly TRBD1 for D (5 bases). Germline lookup yields CDR1 SNHLY and CDR2 FYNNEI. The CDR3 covers 14 residues. V lost 10 bases and J 1 base, leaving 15 bases between the germline ends. DNA for the CDR3: TGTGCCAACGAAGGGGTTCCGGGCACAGATACGCAGTATTTT. It translates to CANEGVPGTDTQYF.

The rearrangement uses TRBV19 and TRBJ1-5; D perhaps matches TRBD1 (6 bases). The CDR3 totals 13 residues. V lost 4 bases and J lost 5, with 9 bases in between. Germline lookup yields CDR1 LNHDA and CDR2 SQIVND (reference sequence). This CDR3 is CASSSPGDQPQHF. CDR3 in DNA: TGTGCCAGTAGTAGCCCAGGGGATCAGCCCCAGCATTTT.

This clone was found once. The chain uses TRBV5-4 and TRBJ1-2, with TRBD1 identical over 8 bases. This CDR3 spans 15 amino acids. CDR1 and CDR2 from the germline V gene are SGHNT and YYREEE (reference sequence). Trimming at V came to 4 bases and at J to 5 bases, leaving 10 bases not matched to a gene. DNA for the CDR3: TGTGCCAGCAGCGACCCCGGACAGGGAAGATATGGCTACACCTTC. Translation: CASSDPGQGRYGYTF.

The V call is TRBV27, the J call TRBJ2-6, with D possibly matching TRBD1 (5 bases). The germline CDR1 and CDR2 sequences are MNHEY and SMNVEV (reference sequence). The V end lost 5 bases, the J end lost 0 bases, and 14 bases lay between the germline ends. The CDR3 consists of 17 residues. CDR3 region: CASSPPRQNSGANVLTF. Written as DNA, the CDR3 is TGTGCCAGCAGTCCCCCGAGACAGAACTCTGGGGCCAACGTCCTGACTTTC.

The chain combines TRBV3-1 (or the pseudogene TRBV3-2) with TRBJ2-5; 13 bases fit TRBD2. The CDR3 has 16 residues. The junction had 10 bases not matched to a gene; V was cut back by 7 bases and J by 5 bases. Germline assignment: CDR1 LGHDT and CDR2 YNNKEL (reference sequence). This CDR3 reads CASKARTSGRGETQYF. The CDR3 nucleotides read TGTGCCAGCAAGGCTCGGACTAGCGGGAGAGGCGAGACCCAGTACTTC.

V gene TRBV19 combines with J gene TRBJ1-4, with D tentatively TRBD1 (5 bases). CDR1 and CDR2 (germline): LNHDA, SQIVND (reference sequence). The CDR3 covers 15 residues. V was clipped by 5 bases and J by 5 bases, with 15 bases between them. The CDR3 region has the DNA TGTGCCAGTAGTCCCCCGGCAGGGAGGAATGAAAAACTGTTTTTT. Translation gives CASSPPAGRNEKLFF.

The J gene is TRBJ2-5, the V gene TRBV6-6; D gene uncertain. The V and J ends lost 4 bases and 5 bases respectively, with 14 bases between them. This CDR3 spans 14 amino acids. The germline V gene encodes CDR1 MNHNY and CDR2 SVGAGI (reference sequence). The CDR3 is CASSSMAESETQYF. As DNA, the CDR3 is TGTGCCAGCAGTTCCATGGCGGAGTCGGAGACCCAGTACTTC.

The DNA of the CDR3 is TGTGCCAGCAGCTCGGATAGGACATTCGATCAGCCCCAGCATTTT. It yields the protein CASSSDRTFDQPQHF. This sequence joins TRBV5-4 and TRBJ1-5; TRBD1 might be the D (5 bases). Trimming left V 3 bases short and J 5 bases short, with 15 bases between. Per germline, CDR1 SGHNT and CDR2 YYREEE (reference sequence). This CDR3 spans 15 amino acids.

J is TRBJ2-1 and V is TRBV6-5; D is possibly TRBD2 (7 bases). The germline gives CDR1 MNHEY, CDR2 SVGAGI. Trimming left V 6 bases short and J 8 bases short, with 20 bases between. The CDR3 covers 15 residues. CDR3 in amino acids: CASRKGDYDVDEQFF. The DNA of the CDR3 is TGTGCCAGCAGAAAGGGGGACTATGATGTGGATGAGCAGTTCTTC.

The DNA for the CDR3 is TGTGCCAGCAGGAAACCTCTAGTTACAGATACGCAGTATTTT. It translates to CASRKPLVTDTQYF. This chain connects TRBV6-5 to TRBJ2-3; D unresolved. The V gene lost 6 bases and the J gene lost 3 bases, with 13 bases spanning the gap. CDR3 length: 14 residues. CDR1 is MNHEY and CDR2 is SVGAGI in the germline V gene.

This clone has only one observation. The V call is TRBV2, the J call TRBJ2-1; 8 bases are shared with TRBD2. From germline, CDR1 is SNHLY and CDR2 FYNNEI. There are 13 residues in the CDR3. V dropped 6 bases and J dropped 6; count of bases not matched to a gene: 4. CDR3 sequence reads: CASSREGGNEQFF. As DNA, the CDR3 is TGTGCCAGCAGCCGGGAGGGAGGCAATGAGCAGTTCTTC. The complete variable domain, with remaining parts taken from reference TRBV2 and TRBJ2-1, reads EPEVTQTPSHQVTQMGQEVILRCVPISNHLYFYWYRQILGQKVEFLVSFYNNEISEKSEIFDDQFSVERPDGSNFTLKIRSTKLEDSAMYFCASSREGGNEQFFGPGTRLTVL.